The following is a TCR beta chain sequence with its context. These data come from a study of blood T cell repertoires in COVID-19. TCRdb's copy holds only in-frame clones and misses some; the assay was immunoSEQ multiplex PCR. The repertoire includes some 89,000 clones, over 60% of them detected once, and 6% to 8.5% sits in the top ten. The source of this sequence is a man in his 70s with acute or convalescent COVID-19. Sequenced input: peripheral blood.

CDR3 residues: CASSSYRDTYQPQHF. The CDR3 DNA reads TGTGCCAGTAGTTCGTATCGGGACACCTATCAGCCCCAGCATTTT. The rearrangement uses TRBV19 and TRBJ1-5; a weak D match, TRBD1 (6 bases). CDR1 LNHDA and CDR2 SQIVND come from the germline V gene (reference sequence). The ends were cut back, 5 bases at V and 5 bases at J, with 16 bases in the middle. The CDR3 consists of 15 residues. The full variable domain, in which reference TRBV19 and TRBJ1-5 provide the parts outside the CDR3, is DGGITQSPKYLFRKEGQNVTLSCEQNLNHDAMYWYRQDPGQGLRLIYYSQIVNDFQKGDIAEGYSVSREKKESFPLTVTSAQKNPTAFYLCASSSYRDTYQPQHFGDGTRLSIL.